The 9 T cell receptor beta chains in this list originate from one sample, sequenced in a study of T-cell memory formation after mild COVID-19. TCRdb itself ran the 5' RACE reads through MiXCR, one entry per CDR3 protein. The sample consists of tens of thousands of distinct CDR3 sequences, more than 9% of them appearing once. The material sequenced was PBMCs or a T cell subset sorted from them (not recorded which). These receptors were collected from a man in his late teens or twenties who had mild COVID-19 (a few samples of this study predate the infection). Cell type and time point are not known.

The V gene is TRBV4-3, the J gene TRBJ1-2; 7 bases map to TRBD1. CDR3 length: 15 amino acids. CDR1 and CDR2 from the germline V gene are LGHNA and YSLEER. The V gene end was trimmed by 1 base and the J gene end by 7 bases; junction bases not matched to a gene: 9. The CDR3 sequence: CASSQGPQGVRGYTF. The CDR3 nucleotides are TGCGCCAGCAGCCAAGGGCCTCAGGGGGTCCGTGGCTACACCTTC.

This clonotype has only a few counts. This chain joins TRBV7-2 and TRBJ2-5, with TRBD2 matching 13 bases. CDR1 and CDR2 from the germline V gene are SGHTA and FQGNSA. The CDR3 extends over 14 amino acids. Unmatched junction bases numbered 8, after V lost 5 bases and J lost 11 bases. The CDR3 sequence: CASSLTSGGENQYF. The DNA of the CDR3 is TGTGCCAGCAGCCTCACTAGCGGGGGGGAAAATCAGTACTTC.

The genes are TRBV10-3 and TRBJ1-5; D perhaps matches TRBD1 (5 bases). CDR3 length: 14 amino acids. Looked up from germline, CDR1 is ENHRY and CDR2 is SYGVKD. V shed 7 bases and J shed 7 bases, with 17 bases lying between them. Here the CDR3 DNA reads TGTGCCATCAAGAGAGGGGCCGGGCAACAGCCCCAGCATTTT. This sequence encodes CAIKRGAGQQPQHF.

The sample holds a few counts of this clonotype. Germline is not matched at one junction end, which may reflect a read error. The chain combines TRBV20-1 with TRBJ1-1, with no clear D. The CDR3 totals 12 residues. CDR1 is DFQATT and CDR2 is SNEGSKA in the germline V gene (reference sequence). CDR3 protein: CSASQKGPEAFF. Written as DNA, the CDR3 is TGCAGTGCTAGTCAGAAGGGCCCTGAGGCTTTCTTT.

The rearrangement uses TRBV5-6 and TRBJ1-6, with no clear D. The germline V and J ends were trimmed by 0 bases and 6 bases, with 7 bases remaining between them. The germline V gene has CDR1 SGHDT and CDR2 YYEEEE. The CDR3 is 14 residues long. The CDR3 reads CASSLGRINSPLHF. The CDR3 DNA follows: TGTGCCAGCAGCTTGGGACGGATTAATTCACCCCTCCACTTT. Based on the CDR3 plus reference TRBV5-6 and TRBJ1-6, the full variable domain is DAGVTQSPTHLIKTRGQQVTLRCSPKSGHDTVSWYQQALGQGPQFIFQYYEEEERQRGNFPDRFSGHQFPNYSSELNVNALLLGDSALYLCASSLGRINSPLHFGNGTRLTVT.

This clonotype has a handful of counts. The DNA for the CDR3 is TGCAGTGCTCCCGGGACAGGTAACACAGATACGCAGTATTTT. It yields the protein CSAPGTGNTDTQYF. The gene calls are TRBV20-1 and TRBJ2-3; TRBD1 aligns across 8 bases. The CDR3 sequence is 14 residues long. CDR1 is DFQATT, CDR2 SNEGSKA, per germline (reference sequence). V gave up 5 bases and J gave up 2 bases; unmatched junction bases: 6.

J is TRBJ1-1 and V is TRBV6-6; D not resolved. Trimming left V 8 bases short and J 4 bases short, with 11 bases between. From germline, CDR1 is MNHNY and CDR2 SVGAGI (reference sequence). The CDR3 extends over 12 amino acids. Here the CDR3 reads CASAPQGTEAFF. The CDR3 DNA sequence: TGTGCCAGCGCCCCCCAAGGCACTGAAGCTTTCTTT.

The V and J genes are TRBV5-1 and TRBJ1-3; D possibly corresponds to TRBD1 (5 bases). The CDR3 is 16 residues long. The V end was cut by 0 bases, the J end by 0 bases, with 10 bases between. Looked up from germline, CDR1 is SGHRS and CDR2 is YFSETQ. The CDR3 DNA is TGCGCCAGCAGCTTGGACAGGTCTAACTCTGGAAACACCATATATTTT. Translated: CASSLDRSNSGNTIYF.

This chain connects TRBV7-3 to TRBJ1-1; D gene unclear. The CDR3 runs 14 residues. The germline V gene encodes CDR1 SGHTA and CDR2 FQGTGA. The V gene lost 4 bases and the J gene lost 1 base, with 10 bases spanning the gap. The CDR3 DNA reads TGTGCCAGCAGCTCCCCCGGTGAGAACACTGAAGCTTTCTTT. Translation: CASSSPGENTEAFF.